This record covers a single T cell receptor beta chain. The PCR used 60 Vbeta and 13 Jbeta primers. Generated by immunoSEQ multiplex PCR, the TCRdb table keeps only in-frame clones and is missing some. This table holds approximately 160,000 clones, roughly 80% found once. Trimming took 0 bases from V and 0 from J; bases not matched to a gene: 2. CDR1 and CDR2 (germline): ENHRY, SYGVKD. The CDR3 covers 15 residues. The data originate from a study of cytomegalovirus exposure and HLA in healthy donors. The chain couples TRBV10-3 to TRBJ2-7; 7 nucleotides line up with TRBD1. This receptor was taken from a girl aged 5 to 17 in good health and CMV-seropositive. The source material was PBMCs. CDR3 sequence (DNA): TGTGCCATCAGTGAGTCCCGGGACAGCTCCTACGAGCAGTACTTC. It translates to CAISESRDSSYEQYF.